These 29 T cell receptor beta chains originate from one sample sequenced in a study of blood T cell repertoires in COVID-19. Some clones are missing from TCRdb's copy, which holds only in-frame ones; the method was immunoSEQ multiplex PCR. The table lists fewer than 250,000 clones, roughly 85% of them singletons. The sequenced sample consisted of peripheral blood. The receptors stem from a woman between 35 and 50 years old with active or convalescent COVID-19.

This chain connects TRBV2 to TRBJ1-1; D uncertain. V was clipped by 4 bases and J by 3 bases, with 3 bases between them. CDR3 length: 11 amino acids. Germline V gene data show CDR1 as SNHLY and CDR2 as FYNNEI. CDR3 amino acids: CASSADTEAFF. CDR3 nucleotides: TGTGCCAGCAGTGCGGACACTGAAGCTTTCTTT.

This clone was counted a single time. This chain uses TRBV7-9 with TRBJ1-1, with unresolved D. The V end lost 0 bases, the J end lost 3 bases, and 5 bases lay between the germline ends. Germline V gene data show CDR1 as SEHNR and CDR2 as FQNEAQ (reference sequence). The CDR3 is made up of 13 amino acids. The CDR3 reads CASSLAGHTEAFF. CDR3 DNA: TGTGCCAGCAGCTTAGCTGGGCACACTGAAGCTTTCTTT.

The chain carries TRBV30 and TRBJ2-7; perhaps TRBD2 as D (6 bases). V was clipped by 4 bases and J by 0 bases, with 13 bases between them. The length of the CDR3 is 14 residues. Germline V lookup: CDR1 GTSNPN, CDR2 SVGIG (reference sequence). CDR3 coding DNA: TGTGCCTGGAACCTACCGGGACTCTCCTACGAGCAGTACTTC. As protein: CAWNLPGLSYEQYF.

The V call is TRBV28, the J call TRBJ2-7, with D possibly TRBD2 on 6 matching bases. Germline loops: CDR1 MDHEN, CDR2 SYDVKM. This CDR3 is built from 14 residues. Trimming took off 0 bases at V and 5 bases at J, with 11 bases between the two ends. In DNA, the CDR3 is TGTGCCAGCAGTTTATGGCGGGGTTCGAACGAGCAGTACTTC. The encoded protein is CASSLWRGSNEQYF.

This rearrangement joins TRBV2 to TRBJ1-5; no definite D call. This CDR3 spans 16 amino acids. Looked up from germline, CDR1 is SNHLY and CDR2 is FYNNEI. V lost 9 bases and J lost 2, with 20 bases in between. The CDR3 coding sequence is TGTGCCAGTTCTCGGAGCTGGAACCTCGGCAATCAGCCCCAGCATTTT. It encodes CASSRSWNLGNQPQHF. Complete variable domain (other parts from reference TRBV2 and TRBJ1-5): EPEVTQTPSHQVTQMGQEVILRCVPISNHLYFYWYRQILGQKVEFLVSFYNNEISEKSEIFDDQFSVERPDGSNFTLKIRSTKLEDSAMYFCASSRSWNLGNQPQHFGDGTRLSIL.

This chain joins TRBV5-1 and TRBJ2-7; 7 bases agree with TRBD1. V trimming: 4 bases; J trimming: 3 bases; junction bases outside the gene matches: 7. The CDR3 contains 14 residues. The germline gives CDR1 SGHRS, CDR2 YFSETQ. CDR3 residues: CASSPQGDNYEQYF. In DNA form, the CDR3 reads TGCGCCAGCAGCCCCCAGGGGGACAACTACGAGCAGTACTTC.

The CDR3 sequence is CASSSPPGGASTDTQYF. DNA of the CDR3: TGTGCCAGCAGCTCGCCCCCGGGGGGCGCTAGCACAGATACGCAGTATTTT. The genes are TRBV7-2 and TRBJ2-3; TRBD2 is a possible D gene (7 bases). Per germline, CDR1 SGHTA and CDR2 FQGNSA. There are 17 residues in the CDR3. V gave up 4 bases and J gave up 0 bases, with 17 bases separating them. The complete variable domain, with remaining parts taken from reference TRBV7-2 and TRBJ2-3, reads GAGVSQSPSNKVTEKGKDVELRCDPISGHTALYWYRQSLGQGLEFLIYFQGNSAPDKSGLPSDRFSAERTGGSVSTLTIQRTQQEDSAVYLCASSSPPGGASTDTQYFGPGTRLTVL.

The J gene is TRBJ2-1, the V gene TRBV9; 13 nucleotides match TRBD2. Germline values: CDR1 SGDLS, CDR2 YYNGEE. There are 17 residues in the CDR3. Germline trimming cut 0 bases from V and 9 bases from J; bases unmatched to any gene: 9. The CDR3: CASSVVPGLAGVTEQFF. CDR3 bases: TGTGCCAGCAGCGTAGTCCCCGGACTAGCGGGAGTAACTGAGCAGTTCTTC.

V usage is TRBV4-2 and J usage is TRBJ1-1; TRBD1 is a possible D gene (5 bases). Germline CDR1 LGHNA, CDR2 YNFKEQ. CDR3 size: 17 residues. V lost 1 base and J lost 6, with 21 bases in between. CDR3 amino acids: CASSQGRGGSYWAEAFF. Written as DNA, the CDR3 is TGTGCCAGCAGCCAAGGGAGGGGTGGATCCTATTGGGCTGAAGCTTTCTTT.

V and J are TRBV5-1 and TRBJ2-7, with D possibly matching TRBD1 (7 bases). This CDR3 is 11 amino acids long. Deletions cut 7 bases from V and 6 bases from J, with 11 bases between. Germline CDR1 and CDR2: SGHRS and YFSETQ. The CDR3 nucleotides are TGCGCCAGCGCCAGGGGGGCCGAGCAGTACTTC. As protein: CASARGAEQYF.

This chain connects TRBV5-1 to TRBJ2-5; 7 nucleotides line up with TRBD1. Germline loops: CDR1 SGHRS, CDR2 YFSETQ. V shed 6 bases and J 4 bases; nucleotides not matched to a gene: 6. The CDR3 totals 13 residues. The CDR3: CASNPDRVETQYF. Here the CDR3 DNA reads TGCGCCAGCAACCCCGACAGGGTAGAGACCCAGTACTTC.

A few counts support this clone. V usage is TRBV2 and J usage is TRBJ1-1, with TRBD1 matching over 9 bases. Germline V gives CDR1 SNHLY, CDR2 FYNNEI. V lost 4 bases, J lost 1 base, and 7 bases stayed unmatched. The CDR3 has 16 amino acids. CDR3 coding DNA: TGTGCCAGCAGTGTTCCCCGGGACAGGGCGAACACTGAAGCTTTCTTT. This codes for CASSVPRDRANTEAFF.

The chain carries TRBV3-1 (or the pseudogene TRBV3-2) and TRBJ1-1, with D unclear. The CDR3 covers 15 residues. The germline V gene encodes CDR1 LGHDT and CDR2 YNNKEL (reference sequence). Trimming removed 4 bases from V and 0 bases from J, with 12 bases in between. In nucleotides, the CDR3 is TGTGCCAGCAGCCCCTATGGGCAGATGAACACTGAAGCTTTCTTT. It yields the protein CASSPYGQMNTEAFF.

The chain joins TRBV6-2 or TRBV6-3 to TRBJ1-5; possibly TRBD1 for D (6 bases). This CDR3 is 15 amino acids long. Germline V gene data show CDR1 as MNHEY and CDR2 as SVGEGT. Trimming took off 4 bases at V and 6 bases at J, with 16 bases between the two ends. The DNA for the CDR3 is TGTGCCAGCAGTTCCCCGGGGCAGGGGTTTCAGCCCCAGCATTTT. It specifies CASSSPGQGFQPQHF.

The gene calls are TRBV7-9 and TRBJ2-7; D is perhaps TRBD2 (7 bases). V dropped 8 bases and J dropped 2 bases, with 13 bases sitting between them. Germline V gene lookup returns CDR1 SEHNR and CDR2 FQNEAQ (reference sequence). This CDR3 is built from 13 residues. As DNA, the CDR3 is TGTGCCAGCCGTCGGGGGGCGACCTACGAGCAGTACTTC. Translation: CASRRGATYEQYF.

The genes are TRBV5-6 and TRBJ1-2; D gene uncertain. V lost 4 bases and J lost 5, with 21 bases in between. CDR1 and CDR2 from the germline V gene are SGHDT and YYEEEE. The CDR3 length is 16 residues. The CDR3: CASSRRTEARGYGYTF. CDR3 coding DNA: TGTGCCAGCAGCCGGAGAACAGAGGCACGGGGATATGGCTACACCTTC.

The chain joins TRBV19 to TRBJ1-1, with D perhaps TRBD1 (5 bases). The CDR3 runs to 15 residues. Per germline, CDR1 LNHDA and CDR2 SQIVND (reference sequence). Trimming shortened V by 6 bases and J by 2 bases, and 16 bases separated the two germline ends. CDR3 sequence (DNA): TGTGCCAGTAGATTAGGTGGTAGGGGAAACACTGAAGCTTTCTTT. Encoded protein: CASRLGGRGNTEAFF. Based on the CDR3 plus reference TRBV19 and TRBJ1-1, the full variable domain is DGGITQSPKYLFRKEGQNVTLSCEQNLNHDAMYWYRQDPGQGLRLIYYSQIVNDFQKGDIAEGYSVSREKKESFPLTVTSAQKNPTAFYLCASRLGGRGNTEAFFGQGTRLTVV.

The table lists this clone with a few counts. The rearrangement links TRBV19 to TRBJ1-1; D may be TRBD1 (6 bases). The germline gives CDR1 LNHDA, CDR2 SQIVND (reference sequence). The CDR3 runs 13 residues. The V end was cut by 6 bases, the J end by 1 base, with 9 bases between. The CDR3 loop reads CASRNRENTEAFF. CDR3 nucleotide sequence: TGTGCCAGTAGAAACAGGGAGAACACTGAAGCTTTCTTT.

The chain carries TRBV7-2 and TRBJ2-7, with 8 bases matching TRBD1. Germline V gene sequence: CDR1 SGHTA, CDR2 FQGNSA. This CDR3 contains 14 residues. V trimming: 7 bases; J trimming: 2 bases; junction bases outside the gene matches: 7. The CDR3, as DNA: TGTGCCAGCACCTCCGGGACAGGTGCCTACGAGCAGTACTTC. Protein product: CASTSGTGAYEQYF. Full variable domain (remainder filled in from reference TRBV7-2 and TRBJ2-7): GAGVSQSPSNKVTEKGKDVELRCDPISGHTALYWYRQSLGQGLEFLIYFQGNSAPDKSGLPSDRFSAERTGGSVSTLTIQRTQQEDSAVYLCASTSGTGAYEQYFGPGTRLTVT.

Details on this clone: Other nucleotide sequences from this sample produce the same CDR3. The J gene is TRBJ1-4, the V gene TRBV9; D is uncertain. The CDR3 is 16 amino acids. Germline V gene sequence: CDR1 SGDLS, CDR2 YYNGEE. V shed 0 bases and J shed 0 bases, with 9 bases lying between them. CDR3 residues: CASSVATGATNEKLFF. The DNA for the CDR3 is TGTGCCAGCAGCGTAGCTACTGGAGCAACTAATGAAAAACTGTTTTTT.

The chain combines TRBV11-2 with TRBJ2-1; 16 nucleotides match TRBD2. The CDR3 has 21 amino acids. V lost 6 bases to trimming and J lost 0 bases; unmatched junction nucleotides: 14. Germline V gene data show CDR1 as SGHAT and CDR2 as FQNNGV. CDR3 coding DNA: TGTGCCAGCAGTTTTCCACCACCGGGACTAGCGGGAGGGGGCTCCTACAATGAGCAGTTCTTC. It translates to CASSFPPPGLAGGGSYNEQFF.

The chain links TRBV7-3 to TRBJ2-1; tentatively, D is TRBD2 (5 bases). Between the trimmed V and J ends, which lost 0 bases and 7 bases, there was a span of 7 bases. In germline, CDR1 is SGHTA, CDR2 FQGTGA. The CDR3 length is 13 residues. CDR3 in amino acids: CASSLTDFNEQFF. The DNA of the CDR3 is TGTGCCAGCAGCTTAACGGACTTTAATGAGCAGTTCTTC.

The chain links TRBV5-6 to TRBJ1-2; weak D call: TRBD1 (6 bases). Trimming took off 4 bases at V and 8 bases at J, with 15 bases between the two ends. The CDR3 spans 13 residues. The V gene's germline CDR1 is SGHDT and CDR2 YYEEEE. Here the CDR3 DNA reads TGTGCCAGCAGCCTGGGCGGGGGCTGGGGCTACACCTTC. Translation gives CASSLGGGWGYTF.

This sequence joins TRBV24-1 and TRBJ2-7, with D perhaps TRBD2 (6 bases). This CDR3 contains 14 residues. V lost 4 bases and J 4 bases, leaving 13 bases between the germline ends. The V gene's germline CDR1 is KGHDR and CDR2 SFDVKD. CDR3 nucleotides: TGTGCCACCAGTGAAGTCGGGCTAGCGTACGAGCAGTACTTC. Residues: CATSEVGLAYEQYF.

The V and J genes are TRBV5-1 and TRBJ2-6; D perhaps matches TRBD1 (6 bases). The CDR3 totals 16 residues. Germline CDR1 reads SGHRS; CDR2 reads YFSETQ. Trimming shortened V by 1 base and J by 1 base, and 9 bases separated the two germline ends. CDR3: CASSLMGASGANVLTF. As DNA, the CDR3 is TGCGCCAGCAGCTTGATGGGGGCGTCTGGGGCCAACGTCCTGACTTTC. Full variable domain (remainder filled in from reference TRBV5-1 and TRBJ2-6): KAGVTQTPRYLIKTRGQQVTLSCSPISGHRSVSWYQQTPGQGLQFLFEYFSETQRNKGNFPGRFSGRQFSNSRSEMNVSTLELGDSALYLCASSLMGASGANVLTFGAGSRLTVL.

The chain's CDR3 is CASSSGTSGRQETQYF. The CDR3, as DNA: TGTGCCAGCAGCTCCGGGACTAGCGGGAGACAAGAGACCCAGTACTTC. The V and J genes are TRBV7-9 and TRBJ2-5; 14 nucleotides align to TRBD2. Per the germline V gene, CDR1 is SEHNR and CDR2 is FQNEAQ (reference sequence). The CDR3 runs 16 residues. The V segment lost 4 bases and the J segment 2 bases; nucleotides outside the gene matches: 3.

The V call is TRBV10-3, the J call TRBJ2-1, with D tentatively TRBD1 (6 bases). Germline lookup yields CDR1 ENHRY and CDR2 SYGVKD. V was trimmed by 6 bases and J by 7 bases, leaving 19 bases between them. The CDR3 has 15 amino acids. Here the CDR3 reads CAISATDRNMNEQFF. The CDR3 bases are TGTGCCATCAGCGCCACCGACAGGAATATGAATGAGCAGTTCTTC.

This clone has more than one count but fewer than ten. The CDR3 protein is CASSITGGTEKLFF. The CDR3 coding sequence is TGTGCCAGTAGTATAACAGGGGGTACTGAAAAACTGTTTTTT. The genes are TRBV19 and TRBJ1-4, with TRBD1 matching over 8 bases. Germline CDR1 reads LNHDA; CDR2 reads SQIVND (reference sequence). V was pared by 2 bases and J by 7 bases, with 3 bases of the junction left unmatched. The CDR3 length is 14 residues.

This chain uses TRBV7-9 with TRBJ2-3, with 14 bases matching TRBD2. Germline loops: CDR1 SEHNR, CDR2 FQNEAQ (reference sequence). CDR3 length equals 17 residues. Germline trimming cut 3 bases from V and 2 bases from J; bases unmatched to any gene: 4. CDR3 region: CASSFPGLAGATDTQYF. In DNA form, the CDR3 reads TGTGCCAGCAGCTTCCCGGGACTAGCGGGGGCCACAGATACGCAGTATTTT.